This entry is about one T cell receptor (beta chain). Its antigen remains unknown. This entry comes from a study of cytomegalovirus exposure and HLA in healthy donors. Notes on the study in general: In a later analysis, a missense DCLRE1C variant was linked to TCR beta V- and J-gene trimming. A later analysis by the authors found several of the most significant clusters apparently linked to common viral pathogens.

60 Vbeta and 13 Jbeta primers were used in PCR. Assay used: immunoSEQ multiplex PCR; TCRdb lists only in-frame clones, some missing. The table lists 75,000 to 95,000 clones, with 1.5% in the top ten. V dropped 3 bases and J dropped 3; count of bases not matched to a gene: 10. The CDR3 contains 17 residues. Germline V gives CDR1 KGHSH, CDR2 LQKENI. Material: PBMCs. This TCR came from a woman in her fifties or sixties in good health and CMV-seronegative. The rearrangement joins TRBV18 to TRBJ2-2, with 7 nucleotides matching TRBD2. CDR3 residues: CASSPALANAYTGELFF. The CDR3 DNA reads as TGTGCCAGCTCACCGGCACTAGCGAACGCTTACACCGGGGAGCTGTTTTTT.